This entry features one TCR beta chain sequence. The antigen remains unidentified. This sample is part of a study of T cell responses to AZD1222 COVID-19 vaccine. Broader study findings: In a largely white British group with more females than males, clonal diversity was possibly underestimated. Once two AZD1222 doses were given, Spike-specific TCR breadth and depth went up.

Profiling relied on immunoSEQ multiplex PCR, and the TCRdb table lists in-frame clones only, not all of them. This sample has tens of thousands of clones, with around 90% found just once. The TCR was taken from an adult in good health. Sequencing was performed on peripheral blood, taken on day 0 of AZD1222 vaccination.

CDR3 sequence reads: CASSIPGLTYEQYF. The CDR3 DNA is TGTGCCAGTAGTATTCCAGGGTTGACCTACGAGCAGTACTTC. V gene TRBV19 combines with J gene TRBJ2-7; maybe TRBD1 (5 bases). The CDR3 length is 14 residues. V was pared by 3 bases and J by 2 bases, with 11 bases between. Germline CDR1 and CDR2: LNHDA and SQIVND (reference sequence).